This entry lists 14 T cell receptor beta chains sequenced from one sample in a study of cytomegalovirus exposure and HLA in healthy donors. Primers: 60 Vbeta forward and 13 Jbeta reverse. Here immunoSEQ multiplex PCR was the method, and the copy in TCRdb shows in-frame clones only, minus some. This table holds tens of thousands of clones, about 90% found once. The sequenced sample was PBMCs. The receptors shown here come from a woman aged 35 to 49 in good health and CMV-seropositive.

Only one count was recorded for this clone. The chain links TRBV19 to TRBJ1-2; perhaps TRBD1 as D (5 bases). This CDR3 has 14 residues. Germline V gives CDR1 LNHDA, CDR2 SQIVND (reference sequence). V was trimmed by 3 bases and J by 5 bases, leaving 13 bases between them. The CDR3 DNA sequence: TGTGCCAGTAGTATGGCAGGGCTTGGTTATGGCTACACCTTC. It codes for CASSMAGLGYGYTF.

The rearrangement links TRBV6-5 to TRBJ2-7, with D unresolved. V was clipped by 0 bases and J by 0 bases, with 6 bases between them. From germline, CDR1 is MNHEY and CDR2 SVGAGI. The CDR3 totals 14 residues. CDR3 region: CASSYSSDSYEQYF. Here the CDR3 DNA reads TGTGCCAGCAGTTACTCGAGTGACTCCTACGAGCAGTACTTC.

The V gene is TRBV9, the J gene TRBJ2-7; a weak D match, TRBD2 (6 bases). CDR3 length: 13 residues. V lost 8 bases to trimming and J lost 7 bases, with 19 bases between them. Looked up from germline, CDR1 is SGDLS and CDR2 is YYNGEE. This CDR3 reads CASTREAGLEQYF. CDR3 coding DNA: TGTGCCAGTACCAGGGAGGCAGGTTTGGAGCAGTACTTC.

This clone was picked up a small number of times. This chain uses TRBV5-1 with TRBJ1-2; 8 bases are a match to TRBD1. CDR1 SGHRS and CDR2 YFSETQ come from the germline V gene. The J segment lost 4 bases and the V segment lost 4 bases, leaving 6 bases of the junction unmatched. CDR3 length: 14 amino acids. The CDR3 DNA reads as TGCGCCAGCAGCCCTGGACAGGGTGGCTATGGCTACACCTTC. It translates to CASSPGQGGYGYTF.

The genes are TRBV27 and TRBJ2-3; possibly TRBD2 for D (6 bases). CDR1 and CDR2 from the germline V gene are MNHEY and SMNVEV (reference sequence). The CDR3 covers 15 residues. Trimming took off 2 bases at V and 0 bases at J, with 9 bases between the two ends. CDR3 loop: CASSLGGTSTDTQYF. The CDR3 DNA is TGTGCCAGCAGTTTAGGTGGGACTAGCACAGATACGCAGTATTTT.

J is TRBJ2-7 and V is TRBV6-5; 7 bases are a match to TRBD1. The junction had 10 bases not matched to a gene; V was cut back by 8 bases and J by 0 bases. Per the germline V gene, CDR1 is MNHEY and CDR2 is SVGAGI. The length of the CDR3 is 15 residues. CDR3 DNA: TGTGCCAGCGGGGGACCGGGACAGATCTCCTACGAGCAGTACTTC. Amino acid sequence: CASGGPGQISYEQYF.

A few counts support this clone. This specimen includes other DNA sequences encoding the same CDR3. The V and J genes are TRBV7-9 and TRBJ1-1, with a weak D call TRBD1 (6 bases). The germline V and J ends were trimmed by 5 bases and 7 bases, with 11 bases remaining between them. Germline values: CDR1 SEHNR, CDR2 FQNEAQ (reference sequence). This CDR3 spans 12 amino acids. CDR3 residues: CASSGRGGEAFF. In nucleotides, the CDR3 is TGTGCCAGCAGCGGGAGGGGGGGTGAAGCTTTCTTT.

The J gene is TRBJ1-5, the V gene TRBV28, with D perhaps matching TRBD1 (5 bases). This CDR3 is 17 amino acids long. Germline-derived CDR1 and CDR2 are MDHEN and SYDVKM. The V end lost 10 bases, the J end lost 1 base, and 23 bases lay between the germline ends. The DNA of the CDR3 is TGTGCCACCTCAGAGAGAAGGGACTTTATGAGCAATCAGCCCCAGCATTTT. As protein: CATSERRDFMSNQPQHF.

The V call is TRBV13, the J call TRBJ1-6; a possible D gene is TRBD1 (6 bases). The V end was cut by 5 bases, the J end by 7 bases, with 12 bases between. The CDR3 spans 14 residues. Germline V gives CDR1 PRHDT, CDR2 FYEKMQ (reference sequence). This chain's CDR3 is CASSIQGYNSPLHF. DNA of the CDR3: TGTGCCAGCAGCATCCAGGGGTACAATTCACCCCTCCACTTT.

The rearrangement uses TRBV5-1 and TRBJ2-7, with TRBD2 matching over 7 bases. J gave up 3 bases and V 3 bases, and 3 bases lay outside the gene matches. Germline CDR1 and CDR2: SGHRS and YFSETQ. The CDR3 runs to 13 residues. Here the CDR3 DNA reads TGCGCCAGCAGCTCGGGACTACACTACGAGCAGTACTTC. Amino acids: CASSSGLHYEQYF.

The CDR3 loop is CASSPSGRTQFF. DNA of the CDR3: TGTGCCAGCTCACCAAGCGGCCGAACGCAGTTCTTC. The chain links TRBV18 to TRBJ2-1; TRBD2 might be the D (5 bases). Germline V lookup: CDR1 KGHSH, CDR2 LQKENI. V was pared by 2 bases and J by 12 bases, with 11 bases between. The CDR3 consists of 12 residues.

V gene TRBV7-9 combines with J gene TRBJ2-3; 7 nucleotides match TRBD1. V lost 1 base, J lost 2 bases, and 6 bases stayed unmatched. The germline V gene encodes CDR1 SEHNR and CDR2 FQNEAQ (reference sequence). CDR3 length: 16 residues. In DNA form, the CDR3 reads TGTGCCAGCAGCTTAGTAAGGACAGGAATCACAGATACGCAGTATTTT. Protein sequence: CASSLVRTGITDTQYF.

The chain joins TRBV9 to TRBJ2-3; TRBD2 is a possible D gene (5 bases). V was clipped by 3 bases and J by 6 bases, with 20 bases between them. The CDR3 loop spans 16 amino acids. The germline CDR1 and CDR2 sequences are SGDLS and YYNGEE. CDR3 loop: CASSDRVSGTADTQYF. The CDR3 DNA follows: TGTGCCAGCAGCGACCGGGTAAGCGGAACTGCGGATACGCAGTATTTT.

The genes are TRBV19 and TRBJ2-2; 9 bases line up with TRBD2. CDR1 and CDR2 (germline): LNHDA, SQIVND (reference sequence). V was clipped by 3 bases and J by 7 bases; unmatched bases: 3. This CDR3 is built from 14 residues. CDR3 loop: CASSIIAGDGELFF. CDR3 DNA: TGTGCCAGTAGTATTATAGCGGGGGACGGGGAGCTGTTTTTT.